The rows below give T cell receptor beta chains drawn from one sample of a study of shared clonotypes between healthy human individuals. Data came from immunoSEQ multiplex PCR; TCRdb stores just in-frame clones and leaves some out. In the table there are roughly 2.5 million clones, around nine tenths of which are singletons. The sample consisted of naive CD4+ T cells sorted from blood. The receptors shown here come from a man aged 18 to 30 in good health. The CDR3 runs from the conserved cysteine through the conserved F or W. A D gene is named only where the DNA matches it firmly. Expanded clones are given a class, and other clones once, few, many or no size at all.

J gene	CDR3 length	D gene	clone size	V gene	CDR3 DNA	CDR3 protein
TRBJ2-2	15	-	once	TRBV13	TGTGCCAGCAGCTCGCCTGGGCGCGGCACCGGGGAGCTGTTTTTT	CASSSPGRGTGELFF
TRBJ2-7	14	TRBD1	-	TRBV28	TGTGCCAGCAGCCGGGGACAGGGGTCGAGAGAGCAGTACTTC	CASSRGQGSREQYF
TRBJ2-3	15	-	-	TRBV6-6	TGTGCCAGCAGTTACAACAGGGCTCTAACAGATACGCAGTATTTT	CASSYNRALTDTQYF
TRBJ2-3	14	-	once	TRBV18	TGTGCCAGCTCACCCACAGACCGCACAGATACGCAGTATTTT	CASSPTDRTDTQYF
TRBJ2-3	14	-	-	TRBV5-1	TGCGCCAGCAGAGGGGGATCTAGCACAGATACGCAGTATTTT	CASRGGSSTDTQYF
TRBJ2-1	15	-	-	TRBV7-2	TGTGCCAGCAGCTTGATAGGCGACTCCTACAATGAGCAGTTCTTC	CASSLIGDSYNEQFF
TRBJ1-2	14	TRBD1	-	TRBV5-8	TGTGCCAGCAGCTCCGGGACAGGAGAATATGGCTACACCTTC	CASSSGTGEYGYTF
TRBJ2-1	14	TRBD2	-	TRBV10-3	TGTGCCATCAGTGAACAGCGGGGGTCCAATGAGCAGTTCTTC	CAISEQRGSNEQFF
TRBJ2-1	15	-	-	TRBV5-1	TGCGCCAGCAGCACCGACCCGAGCTCCTACAATGAGCAGTTCTTC	CASSTDPSSYNEQFF
TRBJ1-5	15	-	-	TRBV5-8	TGTGCCAGCAGCTTGGGTACAGATAGCAATCAGCCCCAGCATTTT	CASSLGTDSNQPQHF
TRBJ1-4	16	-	-	TRBV25-1	TGTGCCAGCAGTGAATTAAGAGGGTTATACGGTGAAAAACTGTTTTTT	CASSELRGLYGEKLFF
TRBJ1-4	15	-	-	TRBV19	TGTGCCAGTACCCTGGATGGGGATCTAGGAGAAAAACTGTTTTTT	CASTLDGDLGEKLFF
TRBJ2-7	13	-	-	TRBV2	TGTGCCAGCAGTGAATGGTCTGAGGGCGAGCAGTACTTC	CASSEWSEGEQYF
TRBJ2-3	17	TRBD2	-	TRBV5-1	TGCGCCAGCAGCCCGAGGACTAGCGGGAGATTCACAGATACGCAGTATTTT	CASSPRTSGRFTDTQYF
TRBJ2-5	17	TRBD1	-	TRBV11-3	TGTGCCAGCAGCCTTGGACAGGGGGTGCGGCACCAAGAGACCCAGTACTTC	CASSLGQGVRHQETQYF
TRBJ1-2	14	-	-	TRBV5-5	TGTGCCAGCGGGCAGGGGATAACTAACTATGGCTACACCTTC	CASGQGITNYGYTF
TRBJ1-1	13	-	-	TRBV6-5	TGTGCCAGCATTGCGGACAGCCACACTGAAGCTTTCTTT	CASIADSHTEAFF
TRBJ1-4	11	TRBD1	few	TRBV10-3	TGTGCCATCAGTGAGGGCCAGGGACAGATTTTT	CAISEGQGQIF
TRBJ2-7	15	-	-	TRBV4-1	TGCGCCAGCAGCCAGGGGCCCCGTCCTATCTACGAGCAGTACTTC	CASSQGPRPIYEQYF
TRBJ2-7	18	TRBD2	once	TRBV10-3	TGTGCCATCAGTGAGGGGGCTCTCATGGGTAGCGGGGGCTACGAGCAGTACTTC	CAISEGALMGSGGYEQYF
TRBJ1-2	13	-	-	TRBV9	TGTGCCAGCAGCGTTCAAGATAACTATGGCTACACCTTC	CASSVQDNYGYTF
TRBJ1-2	18	TRBD1	-	TRBV2	TGTGCCAGCAATTTACTCGGAGACCGGACAGGGCTTAACTATGGCTACACCTTC	CASNLLGDRTGLNYGYTF
TRBJ1-2	15	TRBD1	-	TRBV7-9	TGTGCCAGCAGTTTTTCCGGGACAGGGACTTATGGCTACACCTTC	CASSFSGTGTYGYTF
TRBJ2-2	16	-	-	TRBV7-3	TGTGCCAGCAGCTTAAAAGGAGGGGCCAGCACCGGGGAGCTGTTTTTT	CASSLKGGASTGELFF
TRBJ1-4	14	TRBD1	-	TRBV2	TGTGCCAGCGACATGACAGGGCTTAATGAAAAACTGTTTTTT	CASDMTGLNEKLFF
TRBJ1-2	13	-	-	TRBV5-5	TGTGCCAGCAGCTTGGACAGGGTAAACGGCTACACCTTC	CASSLDRVNGYTF
TRBJ2-5	16	-	-	TRBV10-3	TGTGCCATCAGTGTGACCCTCGACCCGAGCCAAGAGACCCAGTACTTC	CAISVTLDPSQETQYF
TRBJ2-2	15	-	-	TRBV27	TGTGCCAGCACCAGCTCCGGGGCCGTGACCGGGGAGCTGTTTTTT	CASTSSGAVTGELFF
TRBJ2-4	12	-	-	TRBV27	TGTGCCAGCAGTTTAGGGGCGGGGCCTCGTTTCTTC	CASSLGAGPRFF
TRBJ1-5	15	TRBD1	few	TRBV5-1	TGCGCCAGCAGCTTGGCGGGACAGGGCAATCAGCCCCAGCATTTT	CASSLAGQGNQPQHF
TRBJ1-6	14	TRBD1	-	TRBV6-5	TGTGCCAGCAGTTCGGGACAGAATAATTCACCCCTCCACTTT	CASSSGQNNSPLHF
TRBJ2-5	14	TRBD2	-	TRBV5-1	TGCGCCAGCGCTAGGACTAGCGGGTCGGGGACCCAGTACTTC	CASARTSGSGTQYF
TRBJ1-1	14	-	few	TRBV19	TGTGCCAGTAGCCAGGTAAACATGAACACTGAAGCTTTCTTT	CASSQVNMNTEAFF
TRBJ2-5	15	-	-	TRBV5-1	TGCGCCAGCAGCTTGGGTGGGGGGCGCGAGGAGACCCAGTACTTC	CASSLGGGREETQYF
TRBJ1-5	14	TRBD1	-	TRBV6-5	TGTGCCAGCAGTTCCCTAGGGGGCACTCAGCCCCAGCATTTT	CASSSLGGTQPQHF
TRBJ1-3	13	-	-	TRBV10-2	TGCGCCAGCAGACTAGCCTCTGGAAACACCATATATTTT	CASRLASGNTIYF
TRBJ1-1	11	-	-	TRBV19	TGTGCCAGTAGTGCCACTAAGGGAGCTTTCTTT	CASSATKGAFF
TRBJ2-3	16	TRBD2	once	TRBV9	TGTGCCAGCAGCTTTGGGACTAGCGATAATAAGGATACGCAGTATTTT	CASSFGTSDNKDTQYF
TRBJ1-4	15	TRBD1	-	TRBV5-4	TGTGCCAGCAGCTTGAAGGGGGCTGTTAATGAAAAACTGTTTTTT	CASSLKGAVNEKLFF
TRBJ2-3	12	-	-	TRBV7-3	TGTGCCAGCAGCCCCGGCGCAGATACGCAGTATTTT	CASSPGADTQYF
TRBJ1-1	14	-	-	TRBV5-1	TGCGCCAGCAGCCCTATAGCCGGGAACACTGAAGCTTTCTTT	CASSPIAGNTEAFF
TRBJ2-7	14	TRBD1	-	TRBV30	TGTGCCTGGAGTACGGACAGGGGAATCTACGAGCAGTACTTC	CAWSTDRGIYEQYF
TRBJ1-3	15	-	-	TRBV14	TGTGCCAGCAGCCAAGATAGGTACTCTGGAAACACCATATATTTT	CASSQDRYSGNTIYF
TRBJ2-7	13	-	few	TRBV5-1	TGCGCCAGCAGCTTGGAACAGAACTACGAGCAGTACTTC	CASSLEQNYEQYF
TRBJ2-1	15	TRBD2	-	TRBV25-1	TGTGCCAGCAGTGAATTATTAGCGGGGACCCATGAGCAGTTCTTC	CASSELLAGTHEQFF
TRBJ1-6	16	-	-	TRBV27	TGTGCCAGCAGAACAGGAATTCTCTCCTATAATTCACCCCTCCACTTT	CASRTGILSYNSPLHF
TRBJ1-4	14	-	-	TRBV19	TGTGCCAGTAGTATGGACCTAGCAGGTGAAAAACTGTTTTTT	CASSMDLAGEKLFF
TRBJ1-1	11	-	-	TRBV5-6	TGTGCCAGCAGCTGGGACACTGAAGCTTTCTTT	CASSWDTEAFF
TRBJ1-1	14	-	-	TRBV7-2	TGTGCCAGCAGCTTAGCGCAATTTAACACTGAAGCTTTCTTT	CASSLAQFNTEAFF
TRBJ2-3	15	TRBD1	-	TRBV10-3	TGTGCCATCAGTGAGGGGACAGGGGGTGCAGATACGCAGTATTTT	CAISEGTGGADTQYF
TRBJ2-1	14	-	-	TRBV18	TGTGCCAGCTCACCACGGGACTCCTACAATGAGCAGTTCTTC	CASSPRDSYNEQFF
TRBJ1-2	18	TRBD1	-	TRBV7-9	TGTGCCAGCAGCATGCGAACCGGGACAGGGGGGGCTAACTATGGCTACACCTTC	CASSMRTGTGGANYGYTF
TRBJ2-7	14	-	-	TRBV7-9	TGTGCCAGCAGCTTAGATAGGTTTGCAGACGAGCAGTACTTC	CASSLDRFADEQYF